This record covers a single TCR beta chain. The data were produced by immunoSEQ multiplex PCR, yet TCRdb's version contains in-frame clones alone and is incomplete. The data hold roughly 260,000 clones, with roughly 90% observed a single time. These data belong to a study of cytomegalovirus exposure and HLA in healthy donors. Germline assignment: CDR1 MNHEY and CDR2 SVGAGI. The CDR3 has 15 amino acids. Trimming removed 5 bases from V and 3 bases from J; junction bases left unmatched: 7. This TCR was sampled from a woman under 30 in good health and CMV-seronegative. The material sequenced was PBMCs. The gene calls are TRBV6-5 and TRBJ1-1; 9 nucleotides agree with TRBD1. As DNA, the CDR3 is TGTGCCAGCAGTCAACAGGGGGCTAGGTACACTGAAGCTTTCTTT. It yields the protein CASSQQGARYTEAFF.